The 26 T cell receptor beta chains in this list originate from one sample, sequenced in a study of shared clonotypes between healthy human individuals. Assay: immunoSEQ multiplex PCR; the TCRdb copy retains only in-frame clones and omits some. The sample has some 980,000 clones, about 80% seen once. Sequencing was performed on memory CD4+ T cells sorted from blood. Subset in this sample: CD45RA-negative fraction. The receptors here all came from a young man in good health.

As regards this clone: In the same sample, other DNA sequences code for this CDR3. This chain connects TRBV6-5 to TRBJ1-2, with D possibly matching TRBD1 (5 bases). The germline V and J ends were trimmed by 5 bases and 2 bases, with 9 bases remaining between them. Germline CDR1 MNHEY, CDR2 SVGAGI. The CDR3 runs 13 residues. CDR3 residues: CASSRDGNYGYTF. The CDR3 DNA is TGTGCCAGCAGTCGGGACGGGAACTATGGCTACACCTTC.

This clone was detected ten times or more. The sample has other DNA sequences that encode this CDR3 too. V is TRBV9 and J is TRBJ2-1; 8 positions match TRBD2. V shed 0 bases and J 5 bases; nucleotides not matched to a gene: 7. This CDR3 spans 16 amino acids. Germline CDR1 SGDLS, CDR2 YYNGEE. The CDR3 sequence: CASSVVPSGSNNEQFF. The DNA for the CDR3 is TGTGCCAGCAGCGTAGTCCCCAGCGGGAGTAACAATGAGCAGTTCTTC. The whole variable domain, remainder taken from reference TRBV9 and TRBJ2-1, is DSGVTQTPKHLITATGQRVTLRCSPRSGDLSVYWYQQSLDQGLQFLIQYYNGEERAKGNILERFSAQQFPDLHSELNLSSLELGDSALYFCASSVVPSGSNNEQFFGPGTRLTVL.

The rearrangement joins TRBV10-3 to TRBJ1-2; 7 bases are a match to TRBD1. Germline V gives CDR1 ENHRY, CDR2 SYGVKD. The CDR3 consists of 14 residues. Trimming at V came to 4 bases and at J to 6 bases, leaving 8 bases not matched to a gene. As DNA, the CDR3 is TGTGCCATCAGTGGGGGCCAGGGGGTGGATGGCTACACCTTC. It translates to CAISGGQGVDGYTF.

This clone was counted only a few times. This sample also contains other DNA sequences that code for the same CDR3. The gene calls are TRBV29-1 and TRBJ1-1; D unclear. Per germline, CDR1 SQVTM and CDR2 ANQGSEA. The CDR3 has 11 amino acids. Trimming cost V 7 bases and J 6 bases, with 12 bases left between them. The CDR3, as DNA: TGCAGCGCGGAAGTTGGCCCTGAAGCTTTCTTT. Its translation: CSAEVGPEAFF.

The gene calls are TRBV9 and TRBJ2-7, with D maybe TRBD1 (8 bases). The CDR3 has 14 amino acids. Trimming pared 4 bases from V and 7 bases from J, leaving 18 bases between. The germline gives CDR1 SGDLS, CDR2 YYNGEE. The CDR3 sequence: CASSPQGAAGEQYF. In nucleotides, the CDR3 is TGTGCCAGCAGCCCCCAGGGGGCAGCGGGAGAGCAGTACTTC.

This clone has at least ten counts. This sequence joins TRBV11-2 and TRBJ1-1; 7 bases map to TRBD1. V was pared by 5 bases and J by 5 bases, with 11 bases of the junction left unmatched. The CDR3 extends over 15 amino acids. Germline V CDR1 and CDR2: SGHAT, FQNNGV. CDR3 amino acids: CASSTRTGAETEAFF. Written as DNA, the CDR3 is TGTGCCAGCAGCACCCGAACAGGGGCGGAAACTGAAGCTTTCTTT. The whole variable domain, remainder taken from reference TRBV11-2 and TRBJ1-1, is EAGVAQSPRYKIIEKRQSVAFWCNPISGHATLYWYQQILGQGPKLLIQFQNNGVVDDSQLPKDRFSAERLKGVDSTLKIQPAKLEDSAVYLCASSTRTGAETEAFFGQGTRLTVV.

A remark on this clone: This likely traces to a read error, being one base from a far larger clone. This chain links TRBV11-3 with TRBJ2-3; 10 bases are shared with TRBD1. Germline lookup yields CDR1 SGHNT and CDR2 YENEEA. The CDR3 consists of 15 residues. Trimming at V came to 4 bases and at J to 1 base, leaving 2 bases not matched to a gene. CDR3 protein: CASSSGTGGTDTQYF. CDR3 DNA: TGTGCCAGCAGCTCCGGGACAGGGGGCACAGATACGCAGTATTTT.

Turning to this clone: Within the sample, other DNA sequences also encode this same CDR3. The chain has TRBV10-1 and TRBJ2-1, with TRBD1 matching over 9 bases. Looked up from germline, CDR1 is WNHNN and CDR2 is SYGVQD (reference sequence). There are 16 residues in the CDR3. V was pared by 0 bases and J by 1 base, with 1 base of the junction left unmatched. The chain's CDR3 is CASSESDRGSYNEQFF. CDR3 DNA: TGCGCCAGCAGTGAGTCAGACAGGGGGTCCTACAATGAGCAGTTCTTC.

As for this clone: Other DNA variants within this sample encode the same CDR3. This chain connects TRBV5-4 to TRBJ1-3; D unresolved. Trimming cost V 4 bases and J 0 bases, with 5 bases left between them. CDR3 length equals 13 residues. Germline assignment: CDR1 SGHNT and CDR2 YYREEE (reference sequence). The CDR3 protein is CASSLNSGNTIYF. CDR3 nucleotide sequence: TGTGCCAGCAGCCTGAACTCTGGAAACACCATATATTTT.

The gene calls are TRBV11-2 and TRBJ2-7; no firm D call. CDR1 and CDR2 from the germline V gene are SGHAT and FQNNGV. V lost 6 bases and J 5 bases, leaving 14 bases between the germline ends. The CDR3 runs to 13 residues. CDR3: CASSPPKRNEQYF. As DNA, the CDR3 is TGTGCCAGCAGTCCTCCAAAACGGAACGAGCAGTACTTC. The variable domain in full, with the rest retrieved from reference TRBV11-2 and TRBJ2-7, is EAGVAQSPRYKIIEKRQSVAFWCNPISGHATLYWYQQILGQGPKLLIQFQNNGVVDDSQLPKDRFSAERLKGVDSTLKIQPAKLEDSAVYLCASSPPKRNEQYFGPGTRLTVT.

The rearrangement joins TRBV5-6 to TRBJ2-3; D is possibly TRBD1 (5 bases). Germline CDR1 is SGHDT and CDR2 is YYEEEE. The CDR3 sequence is 16 residues long. V shed 2 bases and J shed 6 bases, with 19 bases lying between them. CDR3 sequence reads: CASSFATDVRVDTQYF. The CDR3 bases are TGTGCCAGCAGCTTTGCGACAGACGTCAGGGTCGATACGCAGTATTTT.

This clone came up a few times. CDR3 residues: CASSQDHLGHYNEQFF. The CDR3 region has the DNA TGTGCCAGCAGCCAAGATCACCTAGGACACTACAATGAGCAGTTCTTC. The chain joins TRBV4-2 to TRBJ2-1, with TRBD1 as a possible D gene (5 bases). V shed 0 bases and J shed 3 bases, with 12 bases lying between them. Germline-derived CDR1 and CDR2 are LGHNA and YNFKEQ. CDR3 length equals 16 residues.

The V gene is TRBV6-5, the J gene TRBJ2-3; D gene unclear. The V and J ends lost 6 bases and 0 bases respectively, with 4 bases between them. The CDR3 is 12 residues long. Germline CDR1 is MNHEY and CDR2 is SVGAGI. As DNA, the CDR3 is TGTGCCAGCAGCGGAAGCACAGATACGCAGTATTTT. Translating gives CASSGSTDTQYF.

The table lists this clone with a few counts. One end of the junction fails to match germline, which may point to a read error. This chain uses TRBV7-7 with TRBJ2-1; D call uncertain. Germline V gene lookup returns CDR1 SSHAT and CDR2 FNYEAQ (reference sequence). The CDR3 extends over 13 amino acids. The CDR3 region is CASSQEPLNEQFF. CDR3 nucleotide sequence: TGTGCTAGCAGCCAAGAGCCCCTCAATGAGCAGTTCTTC. Full variable domain (remainder filled in from reference TRBV7-7 and TRBJ2-1): GAGVSQSPRYKVTKRGQDVTLRCDPISSHATLYWYQQALGQGPEFLTYFNYEAQPDKSGLPSDRFSAERPEGSISTLTIQRTEQRDSAMYRCASSQEPLNEQFFGPGTRLTVL.

This clone was counted once. The CDR3 protein is CASKPGQGHYGYTF. In DNA form, the CDR3 reads TGTGCCAGCAAACCGGGACAGGGGCACTATGGCTACACCTTC. J is TRBJ1-2 and V is TRBV2; 10 positions match TRBD1. V lost 7 bases and J lost 3; bases outside the gene matches: 5. This CDR3 contains 14 residues. Germline V lookup: CDR1 SNHLY, CDR2 FYNNEI.

This sequence joins TRBV5-6 and TRBJ1-4; possible D gene TRBD1, 5 bases. The CDR3 spans 14 residues. Trimming took 3 bases from V and 5 from J, leaving 11 bases between them. Germline lookup yields CDR1 SGHDT and CDR2 YYEEEE. The CDR3 region is CASSSGQTNEKLFF. CDR3 sequence (DNA): TGTGCCAGCAGCTCGGGGCAGACCAATGAAAAACTGTTTTTT.

This sequence joins TRBV7-8 and TRBJ1-3; 7 bases are a match to TRBD1. The trim removed 5 bases at V and 4 bases at J, leaving 8 bases unmatched. In germline, CDR1 is SGHVS, CDR2 FQNEAQ. The CDR3 sequence is 15 residues long. The CDR3 is CASSPKTGYGNTIYF. As DNA, the CDR3 is TGTGCCAGCAGCCCAAAGACAGGGTACGGAAACACCATATATTTT.

The sample holds one count of this clone. The chain uses TRBV6-1 and TRBJ1-4, with no clear D. V was clipped by 4 bases and J by 10 bases, with 13 bases between them. Per the germline V gene, CDR1 is MNHNS and CDR2 is SASEGT. CDR3 length: 13 amino acids. CDR3 in amino acids: CASSVEGEGKLFF. CDR3 coding DNA: TGTGCCAGCAGTGTGGAGGGAGAAGGAAAACTGTTTTTT.

A single count supports this clone. The chain joins TRBV7-9 to TRBJ2-5; no reliable D call. V gave up 4 bases and J gave up 2 bases, with 11 bases separating them. The V gene's germline CDR1 is SEHNR and CDR2 FQNEAQ (reference sequence). The CDR3 loop spans 14 amino acids. In nucleotides, the CDR3 is TGTGCCAGCAGCTCCAGAAGCCTGCAAGAGACCCAGTACTTC. This gives the protein CASSSRSLQETQYF.

This rearrangement joins TRBV19 to TRBJ2-7, with 9 bases identical to TRBD1. From germline, CDR1 is LNHDA and CDR2 SQIVND (reference sequence). The V gene end was trimmed by 1 base and the J gene end by 5 bases; junction bases not matched to a gene: 0. This CDR3 contains 13 residues. The CDR3 reads CASSIGDRDEQYF. The CDR3 bases are TGTGCCAGTAGTATAGGGGACAGGGACGAGCAGTACTTC. Using reference TRBV19 and TRBJ2-7 for the parts outside the CDR3, the full variable domain is DGGITQSPKYLFRKEGQNVTLSCEQNLNHDAMYWYRQDPGQGLRLIYYSQIVNDFQKGDIAEGYSVSREKKESFPLTVTSAQKNPTAFYLCASSIGDRDEQYFGPGTRLTVT.

The chain is built from TRBV9 and TRBJ1-2; D gene uncertain. The CDR3 length is 13 residues. Germline V gene sequence: CDR1 SGDLS, CDR2 YYNGEE. The germline V and J ends were trimmed by 4 bases and 4 bases, with 11 bases remaining between them. CDR3 bases: TGTGCCAGCAGCCCTACCGGGAGCTATGGCTACACCTTC. Encoded protein: CASSPTGSYGYTF.

This clone appeared once. V and J are TRBV6-1 and TRBJ2-3, with D uncertain. V shed 1 base and J shed 2 bases, with 7 bases lying between them. Germline V lookup: CDR1 MNHNS, CDR2 SASEGT. This CDR3 region has 14 residues. The CDR3 is CASSEGLSTDTQYF. The CDR3 DNA follows: TGTGCCAGCAGTGAAGGACTGTCCACAGATACGCAGTATTTT.

This chain uses TRBV30 with TRBJ1-2, with D tentatively TRBD1 (5 bases). V was clipped by 4 bases and J by 0 bases, with 15 bases between them. The CDR3 totals 15 residues. Germline V gene data show CDR1 as GTSNPN and CDR2 as SVGIG (reference sequence). CDR3 nucleotides: TGTGCCTGGATACCAGGGATTTTTTCTAACTATGGCTACACCTTC. Translation: CAWIPGIFSNYGYTF.

The gene calls are TRBV9 and TRBJ2-1; 12 nucleotides match TRBD2. Germline CDR1 SGDLS, CDR2 YYNGEE. J lost 7 bases, V lost 0 bases, and 11 bases had no gene match. This CDR3 region has 18 residues. The DNA of the CDR3 is TGTGCCAGCAGCGTAGCACTAGCGGGAGGACAGAAAACGAATGAGCAGTTCTTC. Amino acid sequence: CASSVALAGGQKTNEQFF. The full variable domain, in which reference TRBV9 and TRBJ2-1 provide the parts outside the CDR3, is DSGVTQTPKHLITATGQRVTLRCSPRSGDLSVYWYQQSLDQGLQFLIQYYNGEERAKGNILERFSAQQFPDLHSELNLSSLELGDSALYFCASSVALAGGQKTNEQFFGPGTRLTVL.

The V call is TRBV25-1, the J call TRBJ2-7, with D tentatively TRBD1 or TRBD2 (5 bases each). Germline CDR1 MGHDK, CDR2 SYGVNS. The V end was cut by 4 bases, the J end by 5 bases, with 12 bases between. The CDR3 sequence is 13 residues long. CDR3 in DNA: TGTGCCAGCAGTGCAGGGAGACACGACGAGCAGTACTTC. It encodes CASSAGRHDEQYF.

A single count supports this clone. The sample carries other DNA sequences with the same CDR3. The chain employs TRBV28 and TRBJ1-1; no clear D gene. This CDR3 comprises 14 residues. The V end lost 2 bases, the J end lost 1 base, and 8 bases lay between the germline ends. CDR1 and CDR2 (germline): MDHEN, SYDVKM. Here the CDR3 reads CASSLPGKNTEAFF. The CDR3 DNA is TGTGCCAGCAGTTTACCCGGAAAGAACACTGAAGCTTTCTTT.